These T cell receptor beta chains were read from a single sample in a study of shared clonotypes between healthy human individuals. The repertoire was sequenced with immunoSEQ multiplex PCR; TCRdb's copy has only in-frame clones and lacks some. The data contain about 2 million clones, roughly 94% of them singletons. The sequenced material came from naive CD8+ T cells sorted from blood. These receptors came from a man between 18 and 29 years old in good health. Each CDR3 is given with its conserved first and last residue. Fields, in order: CDR3 protein, V gene, clone size. Only some rows state a clone size, as once, few, many or a class for expanded clones.

CASSLSWQGKPVGLYEQYF TRBV27 NA
CASSTGTNTEAFF TRBV27 NA
CASSSDPGLKGYTF TRBV6-5 NA
CASSVGGTSVIYEQYF TRBV9 NA
CASSVEGGPRETQYF TRBV9 NA
CASSPRTGEQYF TRBV4-1 NA
CASSAGNGYTF TRBV10-2 NA
CASSPHINQPQHF TRBV9 NA
CASSLDLGSEAFF TRBV11-3 NA
CASSEYRGGSYEQYF TRBV6-1 NA
CASSPDELSTYNEQFF TRBV7-9 NA
CASSDPGTWPYNEQFF TRBV25-1 NA
CASSPQGNTEAFF TRBV13 NA
CASSFTGGPRNEQFF TRBV27 NA
CSVVLGVGYEQYF TRBV29-1 NA
CATSRPGTGEIYEQYF TRBV15 NA
CASKTGVYEQYF TRBV28 NA
CASSYTGEVYEQYF TRBV6-5 NA
CASSLRDRGPNQPQHF TRBV6-4 once
CASSLALGSYEQYF TRBV11-2 NA
CASSPYTSYEQYF TRBV11-2 NA
CASSVDNSPYNEQFF TRBV9 NA